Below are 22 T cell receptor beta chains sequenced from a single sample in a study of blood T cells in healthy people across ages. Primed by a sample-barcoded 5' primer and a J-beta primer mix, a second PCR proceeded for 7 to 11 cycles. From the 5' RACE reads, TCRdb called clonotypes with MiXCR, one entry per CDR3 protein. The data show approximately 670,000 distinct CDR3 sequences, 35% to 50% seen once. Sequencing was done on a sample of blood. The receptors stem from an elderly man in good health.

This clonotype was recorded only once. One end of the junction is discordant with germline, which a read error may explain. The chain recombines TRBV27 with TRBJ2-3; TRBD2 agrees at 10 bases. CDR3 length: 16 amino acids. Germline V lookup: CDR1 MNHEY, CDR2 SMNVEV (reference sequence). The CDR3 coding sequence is TGTGCCAGCAGTTTACCCCAGCGGGGGGGCCCGAATACGCCGTATTTT. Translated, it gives CASSLPQRGGPNTPYF.

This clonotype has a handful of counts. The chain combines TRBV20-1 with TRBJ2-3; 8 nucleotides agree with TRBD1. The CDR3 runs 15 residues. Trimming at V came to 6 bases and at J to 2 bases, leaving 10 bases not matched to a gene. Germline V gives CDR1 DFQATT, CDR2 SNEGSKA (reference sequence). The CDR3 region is CSARDRRPLTDTQYF. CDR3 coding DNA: TGCAGTGCCCGGGACAGGAGACCCCTCACAGATACGCAGTATTTT.

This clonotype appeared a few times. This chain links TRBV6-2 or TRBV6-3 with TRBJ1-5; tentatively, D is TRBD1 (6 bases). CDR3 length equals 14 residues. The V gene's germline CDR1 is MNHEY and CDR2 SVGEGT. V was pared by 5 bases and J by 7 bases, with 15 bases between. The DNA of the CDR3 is TGTGCCAGCAGTCTCCGACAGGTTGGACAGCCCCAGCATTTT. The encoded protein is CASSLRQVGQPQHF.

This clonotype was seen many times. The CDR3 loop reads CASSLGFRESGYEQYF. The CDR3 DNA is TGCGCCAGCAGCTTGGGGTTTAGGGAGAGCGGCTACGAGCAGTACTTC. The chain links TRBV5-1 to TRBJ2-7, with D perhaps matching TRBD2 (5 bases). V was trimmed by 0 bases and J by 3 bases, leaving 16 bases between them. CDR3 length: 16 amino acids. The V gene's germline CDR1 is SGHRS and CDR2 YFSETQ.

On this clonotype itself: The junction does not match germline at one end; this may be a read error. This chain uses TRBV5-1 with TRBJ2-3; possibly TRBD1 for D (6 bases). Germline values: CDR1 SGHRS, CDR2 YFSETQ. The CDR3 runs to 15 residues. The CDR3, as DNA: TGCGCCAGCAGCTTTGGGGACACCCACACAGAGACGCAGTATTTT. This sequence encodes CASSFGDTHTETQYF.

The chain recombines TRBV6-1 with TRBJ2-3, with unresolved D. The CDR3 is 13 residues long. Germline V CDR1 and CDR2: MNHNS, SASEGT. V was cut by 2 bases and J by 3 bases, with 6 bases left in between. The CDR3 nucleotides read TGTGCCAGCAGTGAACTGGGGACAGATACGCAGTATTTT. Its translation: CASSELGTDTQYF.

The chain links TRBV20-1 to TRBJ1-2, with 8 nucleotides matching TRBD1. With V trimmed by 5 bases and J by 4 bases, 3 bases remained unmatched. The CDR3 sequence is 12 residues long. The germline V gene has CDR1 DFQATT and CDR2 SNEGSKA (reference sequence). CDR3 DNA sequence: TGCAGTGCTGGACAGGGTGGCTATGGCTACACCTTC. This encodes CSAGQGGYGYTF.

In nucleotides, the CDR3 is TGCAGTGCTAGTTCGGGCCAGAGCTCCTACAATGAGCAGTTCTTC. Its protein product is CSASSGQSSYNEQFF. The chain combines TRBV20-1 with TRBJ2-1; D gene unclear. V lost 3 bases to trimming and J lost 0 bases, with 12 bases between them. Germline V gene lookup returns CDR1 DFQATT and CDR2 SNEGSKA (reference sequence). There are 15 residues in the CDR3.

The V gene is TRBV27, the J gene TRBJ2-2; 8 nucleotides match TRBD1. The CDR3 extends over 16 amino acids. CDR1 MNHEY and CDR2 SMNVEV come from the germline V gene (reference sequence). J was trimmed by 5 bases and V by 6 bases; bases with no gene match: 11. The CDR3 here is CASSIAGGAFTGELFF. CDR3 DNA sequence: TGTGCCAGCAGCATCGCAGGGGGCGCTTTTACCGGGGAGCTGTTTTTT.

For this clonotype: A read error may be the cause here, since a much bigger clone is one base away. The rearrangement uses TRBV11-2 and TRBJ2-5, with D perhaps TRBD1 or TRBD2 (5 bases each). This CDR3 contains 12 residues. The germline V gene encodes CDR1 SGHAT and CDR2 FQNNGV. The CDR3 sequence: CVSSFWGNEQYF. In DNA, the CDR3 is TGTGTCAGCAGCTTCTGGGGGAATGAGCAGTACTTC.

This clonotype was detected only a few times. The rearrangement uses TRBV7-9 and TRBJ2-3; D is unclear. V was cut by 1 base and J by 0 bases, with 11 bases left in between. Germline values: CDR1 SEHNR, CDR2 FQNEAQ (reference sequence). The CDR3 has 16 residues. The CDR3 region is CASSLGSTPSTDTQYF. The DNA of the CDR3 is TGTGCCAGCAGCTTAGGAAGCACACCAAGCACAGATACGCAGTATTTT.

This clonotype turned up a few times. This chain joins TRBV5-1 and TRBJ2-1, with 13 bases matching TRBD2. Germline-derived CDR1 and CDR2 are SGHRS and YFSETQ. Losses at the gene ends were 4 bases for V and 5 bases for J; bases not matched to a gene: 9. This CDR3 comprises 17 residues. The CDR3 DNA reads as TGCGCCAGCAGCCCCGGACTAGCGGGAGCTTTCGACAATGAGCAGTTCTTC. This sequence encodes CASSPGLAGAFDNEQFF. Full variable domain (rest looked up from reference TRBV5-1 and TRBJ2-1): KAGVTQTPRYLIKTRGQQVTLSCSPISGHRSVSWYQQTPGQGLQFLFEYFSETQRNKGNFPGRFSGRQFSNSRSEMNVSTLELGDSALYLCASSPGLAGAFDNEQFFGPGTRLTVL.

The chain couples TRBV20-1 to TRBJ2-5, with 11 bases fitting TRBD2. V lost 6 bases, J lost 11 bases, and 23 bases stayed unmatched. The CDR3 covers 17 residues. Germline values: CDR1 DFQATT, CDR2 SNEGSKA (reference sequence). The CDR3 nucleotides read TGCAGTGCAGAGTTACTAGCGGGAGCCGAGTCCCACAATGAGCAGTACTTC. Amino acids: CSAELLAGAESHNEQYF.

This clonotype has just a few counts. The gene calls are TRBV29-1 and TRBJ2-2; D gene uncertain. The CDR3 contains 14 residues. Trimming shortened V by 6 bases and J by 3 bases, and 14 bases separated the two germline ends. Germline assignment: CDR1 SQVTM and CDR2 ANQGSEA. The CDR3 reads CSVLRTDDTGELFF. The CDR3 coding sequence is TGCAGCGTCTTGCGGACGGACGACACCGGGGAGCTGTTTTTT.

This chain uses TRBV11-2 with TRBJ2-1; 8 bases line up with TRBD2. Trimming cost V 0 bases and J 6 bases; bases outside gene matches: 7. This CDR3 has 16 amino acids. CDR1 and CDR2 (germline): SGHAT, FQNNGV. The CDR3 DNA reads TGTGCCAGCAGCTTAGAGGCGGGGGGCCCTCTCAATGAGCAGTTCTTC. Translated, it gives CASSLEAGGPLNEQFF. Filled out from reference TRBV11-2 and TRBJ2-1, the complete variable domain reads EAGVAQSPRYKIIEKRQSVAFWCNPISGHATLYWYQQILGQGPKLLIQFQNNGVVDDSQLPKDRFSAERLKGVDSTLKIQPAKLEDSAVYLCASSLEAGGPLNEQFFGPGTRLTVL.

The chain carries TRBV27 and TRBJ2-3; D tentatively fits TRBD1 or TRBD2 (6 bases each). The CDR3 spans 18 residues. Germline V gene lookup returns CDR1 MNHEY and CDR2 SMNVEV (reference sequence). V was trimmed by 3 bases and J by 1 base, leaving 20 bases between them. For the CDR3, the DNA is TGTGCCAGCAGTTTCTCCGCCCCCGGGGGCGACGGCACAGATACGCAGTATTTT. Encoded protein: CASSFSAPGGDGTDTQYF.

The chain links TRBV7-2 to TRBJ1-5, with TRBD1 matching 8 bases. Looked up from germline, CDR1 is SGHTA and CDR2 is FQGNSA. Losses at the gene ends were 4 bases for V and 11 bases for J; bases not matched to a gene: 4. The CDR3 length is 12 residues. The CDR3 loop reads CASSSTGGTQHF. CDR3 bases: TGTGCCAGCAGCTCCACAGGGGGGACCCAGCATTTT.

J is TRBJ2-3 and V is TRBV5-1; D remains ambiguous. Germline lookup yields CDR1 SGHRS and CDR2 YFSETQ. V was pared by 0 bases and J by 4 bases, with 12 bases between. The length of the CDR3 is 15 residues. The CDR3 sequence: CASSLEGLPSDTQYF. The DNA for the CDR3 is TGCGCCAGCAGCTTGGAAGGGCTCCCCTCAGATACGCAGTATTTT.

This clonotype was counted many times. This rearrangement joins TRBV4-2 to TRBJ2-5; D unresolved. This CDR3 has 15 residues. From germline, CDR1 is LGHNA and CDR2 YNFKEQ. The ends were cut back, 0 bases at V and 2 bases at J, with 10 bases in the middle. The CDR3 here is CASSQDPVRQETQYF. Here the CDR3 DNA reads TGTGCCAGCAGCCAAGATCCTGTCCGGCAAGAGACCCAGTACTTC.

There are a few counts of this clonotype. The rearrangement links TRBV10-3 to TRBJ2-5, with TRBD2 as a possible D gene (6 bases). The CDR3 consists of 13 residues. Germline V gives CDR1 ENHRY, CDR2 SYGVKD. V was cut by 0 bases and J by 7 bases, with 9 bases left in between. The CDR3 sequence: CAISESMGGTQYF. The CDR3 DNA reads TGTGCCATCAGTGAGTCGATGGGGGGGACCCAGTACTTC.

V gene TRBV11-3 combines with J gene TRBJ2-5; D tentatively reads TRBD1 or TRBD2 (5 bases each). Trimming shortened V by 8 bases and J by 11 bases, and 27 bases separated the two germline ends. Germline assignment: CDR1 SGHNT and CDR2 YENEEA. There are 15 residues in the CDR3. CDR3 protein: CASSRDGTRYNEQYF. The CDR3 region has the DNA TGTGCCAGCTCCCGGGACGGCACGAGGTACAATGAGCAGTACTTC.

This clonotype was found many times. Here the CDR3 reads CASSSRQAPYEQYF. CDR3 coding DNA: TGTGCCAGCAGCTCGAGACAGGCCCCCTACGAGCAGTACTTC. The chain uses TRBV2 and TRBJ2-7, with D tentatively TRBD1 (6 bases). V lost 6 bases, J lost 2 bases, and 14 bases lay in between. Germline-derived CDR1 and CDR2 are SNHLY and FYNNEI. This CDR3 region has 14 residues.